Below, 9 T cell receptor beta chains from the same sample are listed, as sequenced in a study of blood T cell repertoires in COVID-19. Repertoires were generated with immunoSEQ multiplex PCR, while TCRdb's copy carries only in-frame clones and drops some. The sample lists more than 95,000 clones, 80% to 90% occurring once. Material for sequencing was peripheral blood. The receptors were gathered from a man between 45 and 60 years old with acute or convalescent COVID-19.

The chain couples TRBV14 to TRBJ2-5; maybe TRBD1 (6 bases). Trimming cost V 3 bases and J 5 bases, with 13 bases left between them. Germline V CDR1 and CDR2: SGHDN, FVKESK. There are 14 residues in the CDR3. The CDR3 DNA sequence: TGTGCCAGCAGCCAGGGGGCGAGATCTGAGACCCAGTACTTC. Its translation: CASSQGARSETQYF.

Comment on this clone: The sample has other DNA sequences that encode this CDR3 too. The chain employs TRBV12-3 or TRBV12-4 and TRBJ1-2; 7 bases map to TRBD1. Trimming cost V 5 bases and J 1 base; bases outside gene matches: 1. This CDR3 spans 13 amino acids. In DNA form, the CDR3 reads TGTGCCAGCAGTCGACAGGGTAACTATGGCTACACCTTC. Its protein product is CASSRQGNYGYTF.

V usage is TRBV6-5 and J usage is TRBJ1-1, with 7 bases identical to TRBD1. V trimming: 7 bases; J trimming: 7 bases; junction bases outside the gene matches: 3. CDR1 is MNHEY and CDR2 is SVGAGI in the germline V gene. The CDR3 has 11 amino acids. The CDR3 region has the DNA TGTGCCAGCAAACGGGACAGTGAAGCTTTCTTT. It codes for CASKRDSEAFF.

The chain joins TRBV6-6 to TRBJ2-1; the D is unclear. The CDR3 consists of 14 residues. CDR1 is MNHNY and CDR2 is SVGAGI in the germline V gene (reference sequence). Trimming left V 5 bases short and J 2 bases short, with 10 bases between. This CDR3 reads CASSVSSTYNEQFF. In DNA, the CDR3 is TGTGCCAGCAGTGTTAGCAGCACCTACAATGAGCAGTTCTTC.

The chain links TRBV7-8 to TRBJ1-4; D is perhaps TRBD1 (6 bases). The germline CDR1 and CDR2 sequences are SGHVS and FQNEAQ. The CDR3 contains 17 residues. V dropped 4 bases and J dropped 5 bases, with 20 bases sitting between them. The CDR3 nucleotides are TGTGCCAGCAGCTCATATATTCCGGGACATATAAATGAAAAACTGTTTTTT. Residues: CASSSYIPGHINEKLFF.

The rearrangement links TRBV19 to TRBJ2-1; 11 positions agree with TRBD2. V lost 6 bases, J lost 10 bases, and 8 bases stayed unmatched. Germline CDR1 reads LNHDA; CDR2 reads SQIVND (reference sequence). This CDR3 region has 14 residues. Here the CDR3 reads CASSVTSGAREQFF. Written as DNA, the CDR3 is TGTGCCAGTAGCGTGACTAGCGGGGCCCGGGAGCAGTTCTTC.

This sequence joins TRBV24-1 and TRBJ2-1; 9 positions agree with TRBD2. The CDR3 contains 16 residues. The junction had 4 bases not matched to a gene; V was cut back by 3 bases and J by 2 bases. Looked up from germline, CDR1 is KGHDR and CDR2 is SFDVKD. This CDR3 reads CATSDAAGGPYNEQFF. The CDR3, as DNA: TGTGCCACCAGTGATGCAGCGGGAGGCCCCTACAATGAGCAGTTCTTC.

The V gene is TRBV19, the J gene TRBJ2-3; the match to TRBD2 covers 7 bases. The CDR3 totals 15 residues. Trimming cost V 6 bases and J 3 bases; bases outside gene matches: 9. CDR1 and CDR2 from the germline V gene are LNHDA and SQIVND (reference sequence). In nucleotides, the CDR3 is TGTGCCAGTAGCCTTACGGGAGGTCATACAGATACGCAGTATTTT. It specifies CASSLTGGHTDTQYF.

The chain couples TRBV4-2 to TRBJ1-2; 9 positions match TRBD1. This CDR3 has 13 residues. From germline, CDR1 is LGHNA and CDR2 YNFKEQ. J was trimmed by 2 bases and V by 5 bases; bases with no gene match: 0. The CDR3 nucleotides are TGTGCCAGCAGCGGGACAGGGAACTATGGCTACACCTTC. Translated, it gives CASSGTGNYGYTF.